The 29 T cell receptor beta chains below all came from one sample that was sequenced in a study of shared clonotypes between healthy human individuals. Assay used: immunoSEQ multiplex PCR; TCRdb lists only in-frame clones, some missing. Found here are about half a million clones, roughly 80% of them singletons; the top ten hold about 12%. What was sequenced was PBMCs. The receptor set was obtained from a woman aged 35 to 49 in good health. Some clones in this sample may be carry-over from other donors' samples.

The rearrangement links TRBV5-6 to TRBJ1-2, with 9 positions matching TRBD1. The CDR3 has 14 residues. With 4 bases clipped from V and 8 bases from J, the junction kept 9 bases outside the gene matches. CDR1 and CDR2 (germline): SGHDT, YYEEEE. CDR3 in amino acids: CASSAPGQGWGYTF. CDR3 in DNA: TGTGCCAGCAGCGCTCCGGGACAGGGCTGGGGCTACACCTTC.

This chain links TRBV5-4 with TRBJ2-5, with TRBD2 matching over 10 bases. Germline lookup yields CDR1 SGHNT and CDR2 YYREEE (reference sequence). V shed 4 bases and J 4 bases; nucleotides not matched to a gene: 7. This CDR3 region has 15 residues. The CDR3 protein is CASSQREGRGETQYF. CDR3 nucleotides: TGTGCCAGCAGCCAGCGGGAGGGCCGAGGAGAGACCCAGTACTTC.

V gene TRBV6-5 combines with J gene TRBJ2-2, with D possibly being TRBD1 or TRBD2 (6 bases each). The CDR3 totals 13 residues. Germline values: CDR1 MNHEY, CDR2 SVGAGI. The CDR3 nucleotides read TGTGGTACGGGGGCCGCGAACACCGGGGAGCTGTTTTTT. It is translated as CGTGAANTGELFF.

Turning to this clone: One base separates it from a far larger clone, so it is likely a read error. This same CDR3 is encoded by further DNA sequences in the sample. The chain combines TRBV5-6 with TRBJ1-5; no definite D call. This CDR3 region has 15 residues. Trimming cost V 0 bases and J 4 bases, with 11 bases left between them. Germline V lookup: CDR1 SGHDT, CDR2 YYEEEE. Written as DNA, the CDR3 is TGTGCCAGCAGCTTGGCCGCGGGGAGTAATCAGCCCCAGCATTTT. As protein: CASSLAAGSNQPQHF.

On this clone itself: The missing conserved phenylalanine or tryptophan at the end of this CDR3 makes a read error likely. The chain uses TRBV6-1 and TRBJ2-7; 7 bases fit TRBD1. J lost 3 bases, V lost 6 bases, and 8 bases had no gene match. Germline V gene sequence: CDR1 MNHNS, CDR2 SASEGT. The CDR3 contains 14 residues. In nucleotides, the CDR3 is TGTGCCAGCAGCTTAGACAGGGCTTACTACGAGCAGTACCTC. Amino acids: CASSLDRAYYEQYL.

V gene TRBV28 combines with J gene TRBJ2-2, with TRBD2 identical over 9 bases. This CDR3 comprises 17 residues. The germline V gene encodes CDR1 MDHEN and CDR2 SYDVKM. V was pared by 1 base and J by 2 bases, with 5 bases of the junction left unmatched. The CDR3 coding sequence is TGTGCCAGCAGTTTATTGTCTAGCGGGATTAACACCGGGGAGCTGTTTTTT. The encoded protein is CASSLLSSGINTGELFF.

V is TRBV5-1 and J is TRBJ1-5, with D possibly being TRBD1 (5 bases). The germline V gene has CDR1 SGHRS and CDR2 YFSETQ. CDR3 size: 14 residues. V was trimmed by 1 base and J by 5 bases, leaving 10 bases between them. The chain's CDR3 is CASSLTPGYQPQHF. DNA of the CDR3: TGCGCCAGCAGCTTGACCCCAGGGTATCAGCCCCAGCATTTT.

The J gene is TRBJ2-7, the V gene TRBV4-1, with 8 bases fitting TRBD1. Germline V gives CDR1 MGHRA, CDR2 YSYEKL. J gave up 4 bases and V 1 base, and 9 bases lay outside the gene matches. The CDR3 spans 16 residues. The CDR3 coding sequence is TGCGCCAGCAGCCAAGCGGGCGGCAGGGGGCGATACGAGCAGTACTTC. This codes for CASSQAGGRGRYEQYF.

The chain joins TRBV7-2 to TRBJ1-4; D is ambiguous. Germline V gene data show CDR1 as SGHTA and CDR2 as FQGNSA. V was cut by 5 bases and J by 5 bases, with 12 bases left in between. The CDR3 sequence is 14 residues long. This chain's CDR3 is CASSTDGLNEKLFF. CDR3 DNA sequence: TGTGCCAGCAGCACGGACGGATTGAATGAAAAACTGTTTTTT.

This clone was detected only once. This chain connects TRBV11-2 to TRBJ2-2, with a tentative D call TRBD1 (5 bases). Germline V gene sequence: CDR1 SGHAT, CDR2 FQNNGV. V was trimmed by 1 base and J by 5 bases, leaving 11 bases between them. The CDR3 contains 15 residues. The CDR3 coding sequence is TGTGCCAGCAGCTTAGTGGCAGGGTCGACCGGGGAGCTGTTTTTT. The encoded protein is CASSLVAGSTGELFF.

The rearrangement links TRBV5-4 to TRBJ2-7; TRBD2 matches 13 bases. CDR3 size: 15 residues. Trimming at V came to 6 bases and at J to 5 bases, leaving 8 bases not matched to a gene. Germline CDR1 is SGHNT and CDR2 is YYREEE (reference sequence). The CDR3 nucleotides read TGTGCCAGCACCATTTGGACTAGCGGGAGCGACGAGCAGTACTTC. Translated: CASTIWTSGSDEQYF.

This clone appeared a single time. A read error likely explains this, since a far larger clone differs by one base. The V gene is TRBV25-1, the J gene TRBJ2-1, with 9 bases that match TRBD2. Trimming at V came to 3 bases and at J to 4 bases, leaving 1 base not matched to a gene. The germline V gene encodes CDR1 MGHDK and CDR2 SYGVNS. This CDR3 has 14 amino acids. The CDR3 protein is CASSDSGRYNEQFF. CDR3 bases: TGTGCCAGCAGTGATAGCGGGAGATACAATGAGCAGTTCTTC.

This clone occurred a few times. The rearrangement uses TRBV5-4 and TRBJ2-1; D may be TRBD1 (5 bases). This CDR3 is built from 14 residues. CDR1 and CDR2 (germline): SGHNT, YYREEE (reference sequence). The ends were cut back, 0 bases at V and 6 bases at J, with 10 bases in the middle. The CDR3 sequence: CASSLGSQGNEQFF. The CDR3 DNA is TGTGCCAGCAGCTTGGGCTCTCAGGGCAATGAGCAGTTCTTC.

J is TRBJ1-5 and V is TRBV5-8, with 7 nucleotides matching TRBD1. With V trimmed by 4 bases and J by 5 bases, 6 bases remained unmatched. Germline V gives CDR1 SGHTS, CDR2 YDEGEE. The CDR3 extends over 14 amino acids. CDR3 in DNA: TGTGCCAGCAGCCCGGGACAGCATTATCAGCCCCAGCATTTT. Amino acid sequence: CASSPGQHYQPQHF.

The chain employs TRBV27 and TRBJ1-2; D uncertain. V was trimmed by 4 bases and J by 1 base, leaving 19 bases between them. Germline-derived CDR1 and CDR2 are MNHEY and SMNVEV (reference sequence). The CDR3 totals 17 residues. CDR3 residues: CASSSTSFSTVNYGYTF. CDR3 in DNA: TGTGCCAGCAGTTCCACTTCCTTCAGTACAGTTAACTATGGCTACACCTTC.

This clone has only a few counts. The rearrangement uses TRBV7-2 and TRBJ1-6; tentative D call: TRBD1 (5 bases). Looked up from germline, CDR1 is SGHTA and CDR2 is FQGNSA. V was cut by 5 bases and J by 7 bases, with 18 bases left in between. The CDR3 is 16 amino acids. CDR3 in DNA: TGTGCCAGCAGCCTCCATGTTGGGGCAGGCAATTCACCCCTCCACTTT. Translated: CASSLHVGAGNSPLHF.

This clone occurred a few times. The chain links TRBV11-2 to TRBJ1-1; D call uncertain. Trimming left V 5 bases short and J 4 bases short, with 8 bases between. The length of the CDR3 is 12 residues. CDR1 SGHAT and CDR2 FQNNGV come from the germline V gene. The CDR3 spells CASSRERTEAFF. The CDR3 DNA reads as TGTGCCAGCAGCCGGGAACGCACTGAAGCTTTCTTT.

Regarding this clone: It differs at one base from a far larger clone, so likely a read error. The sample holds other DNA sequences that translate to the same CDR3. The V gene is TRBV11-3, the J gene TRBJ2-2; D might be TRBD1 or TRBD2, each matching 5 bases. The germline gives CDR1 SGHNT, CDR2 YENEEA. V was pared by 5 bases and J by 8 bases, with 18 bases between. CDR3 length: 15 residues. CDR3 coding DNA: TGTGCCAGCAGCCTCGGGACCACTGCTAGGGGGGAGCTGTTTTTT. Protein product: CASSLGTTARGELFF.

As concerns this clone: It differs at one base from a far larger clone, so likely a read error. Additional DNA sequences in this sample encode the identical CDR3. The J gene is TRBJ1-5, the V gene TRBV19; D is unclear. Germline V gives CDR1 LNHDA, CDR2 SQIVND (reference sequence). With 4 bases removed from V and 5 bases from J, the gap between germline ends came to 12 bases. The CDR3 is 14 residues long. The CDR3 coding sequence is TGTGCCAGTAGTACCAGGACGGCGGATCAGCCCCAGCATTTT. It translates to CASSTRTADQPQHF.

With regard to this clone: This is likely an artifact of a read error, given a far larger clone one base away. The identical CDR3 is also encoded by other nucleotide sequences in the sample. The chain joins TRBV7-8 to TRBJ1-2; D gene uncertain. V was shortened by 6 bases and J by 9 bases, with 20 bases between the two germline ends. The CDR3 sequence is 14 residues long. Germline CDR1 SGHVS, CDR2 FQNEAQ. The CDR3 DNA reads TGTGCCAGCAGTACCAATGAGGTCGATCTTAGCTACACCTTC. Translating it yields CASSTNEVDLSYTF.

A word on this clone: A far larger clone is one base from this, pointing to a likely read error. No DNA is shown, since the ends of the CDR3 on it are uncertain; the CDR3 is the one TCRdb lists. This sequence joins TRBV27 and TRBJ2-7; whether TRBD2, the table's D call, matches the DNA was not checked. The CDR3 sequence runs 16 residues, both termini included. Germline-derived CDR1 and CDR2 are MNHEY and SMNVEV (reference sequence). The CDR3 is CAGSYPCGSGTHEQYF.

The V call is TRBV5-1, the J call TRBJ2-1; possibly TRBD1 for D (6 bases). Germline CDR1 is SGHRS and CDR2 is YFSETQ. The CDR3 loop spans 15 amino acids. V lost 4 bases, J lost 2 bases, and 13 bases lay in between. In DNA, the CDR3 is TGCGCCAGCAGCCCGGGACAAACTACCTACAATGAGCAGTTCTTC. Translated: CASSPGQTTYNEQFF.

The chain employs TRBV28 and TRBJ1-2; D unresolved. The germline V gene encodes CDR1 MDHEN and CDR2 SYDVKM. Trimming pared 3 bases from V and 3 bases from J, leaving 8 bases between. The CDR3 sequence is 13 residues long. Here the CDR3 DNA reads TGTGCCAGCAGTTTTCGGAGGGACTATGGCTACACCTTC. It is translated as CASSFRRDYGYTF.

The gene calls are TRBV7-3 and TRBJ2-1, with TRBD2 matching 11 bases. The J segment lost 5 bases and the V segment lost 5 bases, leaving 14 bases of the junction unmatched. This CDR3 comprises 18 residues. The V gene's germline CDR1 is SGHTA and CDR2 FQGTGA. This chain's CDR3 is CASSPLAGGPRENNEQFF. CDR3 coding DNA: TGTGCCAGCAGCCCCCTAGCGGGAGGCCCGAGGGAGAACAATGAGCAGTTCTTC.

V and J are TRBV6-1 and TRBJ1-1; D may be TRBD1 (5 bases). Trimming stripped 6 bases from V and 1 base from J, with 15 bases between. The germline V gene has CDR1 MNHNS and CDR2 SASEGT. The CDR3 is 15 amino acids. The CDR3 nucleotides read TGTGCCAGCAGCAAGGGGCCTCCGCCGAACACTGAAGCTTTCTTT. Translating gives CASSKGPPPNTEAFF.

Written as DNA, the CDR3 is TGTGCCAGCAGCTTAGACGGGAGGGGAGCAGATACGCAGTATTTT. Translating it yields CASSLDGRGADTQYF. The chain joins TRBV7-9 to TRBJ2-3; 8 nucleotides match TRBD2. Trimming removed 1 base from V and 4 bases from J; junction bases left unmatched: 4. This CDR3 spans 15 amino acids. CDR1 is SEHNR, CDR2 FQNEAQ, per germline (reference sequence).

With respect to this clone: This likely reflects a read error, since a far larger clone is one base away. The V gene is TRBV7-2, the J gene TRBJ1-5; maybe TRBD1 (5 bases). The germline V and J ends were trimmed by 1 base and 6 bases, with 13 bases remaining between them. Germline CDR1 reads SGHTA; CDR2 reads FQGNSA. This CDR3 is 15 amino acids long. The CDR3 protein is CASSLEGTTSQPQHF. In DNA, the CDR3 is TGTGCCAGCAGCTTAGAAGGGACGACCAGTCAGCCCCAGCATTTT. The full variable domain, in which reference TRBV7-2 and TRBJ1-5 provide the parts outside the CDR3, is GAGVSQSPSNKVTEKGKDVELRCDPISGHTALYWYRQSLGQGLEFLIYFQGNSAPDKSGLPSDRFSAERTGGSVSTLTIQRTQQEDSAVYLCASSLEGTTSQPQHFGDGTRLSIL.

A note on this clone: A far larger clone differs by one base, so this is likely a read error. The CDR3 region is CASSSRGVELFF. CDR3 sequence (DNA): TGTGCCAGCAGCAGCAGGGGCGTGGAGCTGTTTTTT. The chain carries TRBV7-2 and TRBJ2-2; TRBD1 is a possible D gene (6 bases). Germline V gene sequence: CDR1 SGHTA, CDR2 FQGNSA. V lost 5 bases and J 10 bases, leaving 11 bases between the germline ends. The CDR3 totals 12 residues.

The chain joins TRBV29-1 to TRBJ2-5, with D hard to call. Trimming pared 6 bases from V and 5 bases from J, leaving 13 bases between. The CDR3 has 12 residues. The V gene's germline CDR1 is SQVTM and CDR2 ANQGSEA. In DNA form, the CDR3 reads TGCAGCGTACGTAAGGGTCAGGAGACCCAGTACTTC. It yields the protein CSVRKGQETQYF.